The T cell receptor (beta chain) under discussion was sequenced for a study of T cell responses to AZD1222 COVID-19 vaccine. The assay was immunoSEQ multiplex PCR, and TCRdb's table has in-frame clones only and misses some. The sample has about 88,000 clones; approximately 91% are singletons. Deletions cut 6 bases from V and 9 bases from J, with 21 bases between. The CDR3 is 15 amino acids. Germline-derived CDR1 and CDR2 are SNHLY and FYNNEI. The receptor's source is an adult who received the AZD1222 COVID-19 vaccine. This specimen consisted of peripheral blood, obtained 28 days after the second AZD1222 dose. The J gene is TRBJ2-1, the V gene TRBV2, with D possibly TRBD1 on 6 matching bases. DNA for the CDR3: TGTGCCAGCAGGCTTAGGGACACTAATGTGGGTGAGCAGTTCTTC. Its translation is CASRLRDTNVGEQFF.